The 2 T cell receptor beta chains reported below all come from one sample, sequenced in a study of T cells in Graves' hyperthyroidism and ophthalmopathy. Amplification of TCR beta CDR3 regions was performed using RNA transcripts as template. RT-PCR in the first round (using the HTBI primer set) targeted the TCR CDR3. MiXCR, run by TCRdb on the multiplex PCR reads, gives a single entry per CDR3 protein. This repertoire shows around 380,000 distinct CDR3 sequences, 13% found once; its top ten account for less than 25%. The sample taken for sequencing was blood. Receptors originate from a man aged 25 to 40 with Graves' hyperthyroidism that later progressed to Graves' ophthalmopathy.

A few counts support this clonotype. This chain uses TRBV6-5 with TRBJ2-4; D is undetermined. V dropped 2 bases and J dropped 0 bases, with 11 bases sitting between them. Per germline, CDR1 MNHEY and CDR2 SVGAGI. This CDR3 has 16 residues. Here the CDR3 reads CASSYVTLQAKNIQYF. CDR3 sequence (DNA): TGTGCCAGCAGTTACGTCACACTCCAAGCCAAAAACATTCAGTACTTC.

The sample holds many counts of this clonotype. The CDR3 loop reads CASSLGGTPPYSNQPQHF. The CDR3 region has the DNA TGTGCCAGCAGTTTAGGAGGGACGCCGCCTTATAGCAATCAGCCCCAGCATTTT. V gene TRBV12-3 or TRBV12-4 combines with J gene TRBJ1-5, with D possibly matching TRBD1 (5 bases). The CDR3 contains 18 residues. Trimming pared 1 base from V and 0 bases from J, leaving 16 bases between.